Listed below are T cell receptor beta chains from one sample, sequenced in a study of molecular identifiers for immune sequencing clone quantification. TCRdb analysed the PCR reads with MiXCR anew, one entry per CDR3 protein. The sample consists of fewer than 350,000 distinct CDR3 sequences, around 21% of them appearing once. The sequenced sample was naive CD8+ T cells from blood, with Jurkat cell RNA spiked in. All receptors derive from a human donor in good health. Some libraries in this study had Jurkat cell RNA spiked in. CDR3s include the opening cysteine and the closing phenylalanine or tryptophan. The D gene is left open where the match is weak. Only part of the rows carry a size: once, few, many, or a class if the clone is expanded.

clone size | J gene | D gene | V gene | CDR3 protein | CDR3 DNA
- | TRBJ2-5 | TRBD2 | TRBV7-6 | CASSLWASGGLQETQYF | TGTGCCAGCAGCTTATGGGCTAGCGGGGGGCTACAAGAGACCCAGTACTTC
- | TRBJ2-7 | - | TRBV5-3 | CASSLPRDYEQYF | TGTGCCAGCAGCTTGCCCAGGGACTACGAGCAGTACTTC
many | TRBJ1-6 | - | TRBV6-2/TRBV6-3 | CASRDGINSPLHF | TGTGCCAGTAGGGACGGGATCAATTCACCCCTCCACTTT
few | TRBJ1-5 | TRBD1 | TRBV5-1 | CASSLEGADQPQHF | TGCGCCAGCAGCTTGGAGGGGGCGGATCAGCCCCAGCATTTT
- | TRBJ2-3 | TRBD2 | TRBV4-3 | CASSQDMRGSTDTQYF | TGCGCCAGCAGCCAAGATATGCGGGGGAGCACAGATACGCAGTATTTT
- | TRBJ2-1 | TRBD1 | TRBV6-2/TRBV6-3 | CASSRTGLSSYNERFF | TGTGCCAGCAGCCGGACAGGTTTAAGCTCCTACAATGAGCGGTTCTTC
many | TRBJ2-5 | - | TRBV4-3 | CASSPGSGPQETQYF | TGCGCCAGCTCCCCCGGGAGCGGACCACAAGAGACCCAGTACTTC
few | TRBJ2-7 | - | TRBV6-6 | CASSGGVTSYEQYF | TGTGCCAGCAGTGGCGGGGTCACATCCTACGAGCAGTACTTC
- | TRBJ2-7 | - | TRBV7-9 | CASSSSTSSSYEQHF | TGTGCCAGCAGCTCCTCGACAAGTTCCTCCTACGAGCAGCACTTC
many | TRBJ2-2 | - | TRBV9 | CASSSDPGELFF | TGTGCCAGCAGTTCTGATCCCGGGGAGCTGTTTTTT
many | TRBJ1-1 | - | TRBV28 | CASSLRVWTVNTEAFF | TGTGCCAGCAGTTTAAGAGTTTGGACGGTCAACACTGAAGCTTTCTTT
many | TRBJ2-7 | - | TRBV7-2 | CASSLEALASYEQYF | TGTGCCAGCAGCTTAGAAGCCCTCGCCTCCTACGAGCAGTACTTC
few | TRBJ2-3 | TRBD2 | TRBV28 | CASSRTGEGLTDTQYF | TGTGCCAGCAGTAGAACGGGGGAGGGGCTCACAGATACGCAGTATTTT
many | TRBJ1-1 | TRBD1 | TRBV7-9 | CASSPEEGAWTEAFF | TGTGCCAGCAGCCCGGAGGAGGGGGCATGGACTGAAGCTTTCTTT
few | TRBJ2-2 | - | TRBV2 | CASSDDRSRPGELFF | TGTGCCAGCAGTGACGACCGATCCAGACCTGGGGAGCTGTTTTTT
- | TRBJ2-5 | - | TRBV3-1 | CASSPGGAWTGTQHF | TGTGCCAGCAGCCCGGGGGGAGCCTGGACAGGGACCCAGCACTTC
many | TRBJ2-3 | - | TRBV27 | CASSFTGRTDTQYF | TGTGCCAGCAGTTTTACAGGGCGCACAGATACGCAGTATTTT
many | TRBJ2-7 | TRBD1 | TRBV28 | CASSLRGLNVEQYF | TGTGCCAGCAGTTTGAGGGGGCTGAACGTCGAGCAGTACTTC
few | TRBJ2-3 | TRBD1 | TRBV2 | CASSEGTGDSTDTQYF | TGTGCCAGCAGTGAGGGGACAGGAGATAGCACAGATACGCAGTATTTT
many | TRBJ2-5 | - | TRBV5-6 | CASSPSGFGGGGTDTYF | TGTGCCAGCAGCCCAAGCGGGTTCGGTGGCGGGGGGACAGATACTTACTTC
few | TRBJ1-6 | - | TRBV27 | CASSTISGADSPLHF | TGTGCCAGCAGTACAATCTCCGGGGCCGATTCACCCCTCCACTTT
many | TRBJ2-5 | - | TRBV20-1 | CSARGGAETQYF | TGCAGTGCTAGAGGAGGGGCAGAGACCCAGTACTTC
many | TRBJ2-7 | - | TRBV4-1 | CASSHGTSSSYEQYF | TGCGCCAGCAGCCACGGGACGTCAAGCTCCTACGAGCAGTACTTC
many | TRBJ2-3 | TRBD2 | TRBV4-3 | CASSQRLADTDTQYF | TGCGCCAGCAGCCAACGGCTAGCGGACACAGATACGCAGTATTTT
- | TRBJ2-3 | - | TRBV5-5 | CASSTPTGIAYEFTDTQYF | TGTGCCAGCAGCACCCCTACAGGGATTGCGTACGAATTCACAGATACGCAGTATTTT
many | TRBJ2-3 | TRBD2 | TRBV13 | CASSLERLAGTDTQYF | TGTGCCAGCAGCTTAGAGCGGCTAGCGGGCACAGATACGCAGTATTTT
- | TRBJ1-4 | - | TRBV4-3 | CASSQNRVGEKLFF | TGCGCCAGCAGCCAAAACAGGGTTGGTGAAAAACTGTTTTTT
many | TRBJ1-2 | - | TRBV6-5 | CASSYVVGSSVRYGYTF | TGTGCCAGCAGTTACGTCGTTGGGTCTAGCGTCCGCTATGGCTACACCTTC
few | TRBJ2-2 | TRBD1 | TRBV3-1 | CASSQERQGSGELFF | TGTGCCAGCAGCCAAGAACGACAGGGGTCCGGGGAGCTGTTTTTT
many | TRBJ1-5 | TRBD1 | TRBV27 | CASSPSDRVSNQPQHF | TGTGCCAGCAGTCCCTCCGACAGGGTGTCCAATCAGCCCCAGCATTTT
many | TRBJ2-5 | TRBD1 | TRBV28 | CASSLGDRRETQYF | TGTGCCAGCAGTTTAGGGGACAGAAGGGAGACCCAGTACTTC
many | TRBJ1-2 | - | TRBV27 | CASSLGHPDYYGYTF | TGTGCCAGCAGTTTAGGACACCCAGATTATTATGGCTACACCTTC
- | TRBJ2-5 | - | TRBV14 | CASSQDEGGEF | TGTGCCAGCAGCCAAGACGAGGGGGGGGAGTTC
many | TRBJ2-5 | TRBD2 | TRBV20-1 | CSAGEGPTFQETQYF | TGCAGTGCAGGGGAGGGGCCTACCTTCCAAGAGACCCAGTACTTC
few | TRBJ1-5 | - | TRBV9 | CASSVDGNQPQHF | TGTGCCAGCAGCGTTGACGGGAATCAGCCCCAGCATTTT
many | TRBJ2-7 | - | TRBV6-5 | CASSYLGGEQYF | TGTGCCAGCAGTTACTTGGGCGGCGAGCAGTACTTC
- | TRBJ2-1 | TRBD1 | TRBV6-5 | CASSYEGQGSNEQFF | TGTGCCAGCAGTTACGAGGGACAGGGGTCTAATGAGCAGTTCTTC
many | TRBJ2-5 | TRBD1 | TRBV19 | CATRDRPEETQYF | TGTGCCACCCGGGACAGACCCGAAGAGACCCAGTACTTC
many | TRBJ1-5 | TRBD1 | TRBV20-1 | CSASGTGTYSNQPQHF | TGCAGTGCGTCCGGGACAGGGACCTATAGCAATCAGCCCCAGCATTTT
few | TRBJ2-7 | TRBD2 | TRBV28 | CASNIAGVGEQYF | TGTGCCAGCAACATAGCGGGAGTGGGGGAGCAGTACTTC
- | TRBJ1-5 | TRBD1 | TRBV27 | CASSLYRGGQPQHF | TGTGCCAGCAGTTTATACAGGGGTGGTCAGCCCCAGCATTTT
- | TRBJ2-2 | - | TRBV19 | CASSIDLPAAVMDSTGELFF | TGTGCCAGTAGTATAGACCTACCCGCGGCGGTCATGGATAGCACCGGGGAGCTGTTTTTT
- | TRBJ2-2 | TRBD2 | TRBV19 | CASSIEELAGDPLNTGELFF | TGTGCCAGTAGTATAGAGGAACTAGCGGGAGATCCCTTGAACACCGGGGAGCTGTTTTTT